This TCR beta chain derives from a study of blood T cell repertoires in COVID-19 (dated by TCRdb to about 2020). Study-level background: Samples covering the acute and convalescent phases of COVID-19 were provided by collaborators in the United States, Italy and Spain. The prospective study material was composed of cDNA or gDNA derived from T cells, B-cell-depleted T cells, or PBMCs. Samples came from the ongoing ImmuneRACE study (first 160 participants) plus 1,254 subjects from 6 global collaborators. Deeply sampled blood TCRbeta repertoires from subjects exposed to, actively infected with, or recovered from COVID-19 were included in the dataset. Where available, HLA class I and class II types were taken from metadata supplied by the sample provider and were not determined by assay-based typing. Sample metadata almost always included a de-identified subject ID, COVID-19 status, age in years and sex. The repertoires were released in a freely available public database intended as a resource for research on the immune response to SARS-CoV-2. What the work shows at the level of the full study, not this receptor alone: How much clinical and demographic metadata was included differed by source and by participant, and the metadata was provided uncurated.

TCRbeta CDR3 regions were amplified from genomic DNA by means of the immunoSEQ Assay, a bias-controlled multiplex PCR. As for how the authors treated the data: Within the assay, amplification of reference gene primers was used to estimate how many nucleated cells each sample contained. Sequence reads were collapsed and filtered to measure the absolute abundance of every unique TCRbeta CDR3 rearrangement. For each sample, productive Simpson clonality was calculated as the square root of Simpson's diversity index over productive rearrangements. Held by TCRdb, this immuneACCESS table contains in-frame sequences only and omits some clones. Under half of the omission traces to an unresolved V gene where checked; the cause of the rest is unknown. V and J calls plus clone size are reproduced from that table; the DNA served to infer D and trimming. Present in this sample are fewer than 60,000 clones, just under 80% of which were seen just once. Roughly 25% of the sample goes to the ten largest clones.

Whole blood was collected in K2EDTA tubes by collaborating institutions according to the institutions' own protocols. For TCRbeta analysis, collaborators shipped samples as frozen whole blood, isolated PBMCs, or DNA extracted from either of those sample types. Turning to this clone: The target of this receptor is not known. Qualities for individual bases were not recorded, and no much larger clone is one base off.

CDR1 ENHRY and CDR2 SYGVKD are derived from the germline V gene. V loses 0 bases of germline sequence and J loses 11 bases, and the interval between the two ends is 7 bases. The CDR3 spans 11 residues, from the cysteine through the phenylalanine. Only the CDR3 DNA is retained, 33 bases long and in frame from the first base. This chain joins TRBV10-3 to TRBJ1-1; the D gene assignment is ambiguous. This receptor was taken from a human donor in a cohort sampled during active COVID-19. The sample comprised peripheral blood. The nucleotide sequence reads TGTGCCATCAGTGAGTCTCTTTTTGCTTTCTTT. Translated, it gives CAISESLFAFF.